This T cell receptor beta chain originates from a study of cytotoxic CD8 clonotypes in ibrutinib-treated CLL. Findings and caveats of the study: Contraction or stability on treatment characterized the public clonotypes, which were uncommon.

The CDR3 runs to 17 residues. Trimming pared 0 bases from V and 1 base from J, leaving 13 bases between. The V gene's germline CDR1 is LGHNA and CDR2 YSLEER. Generated by immunoSEQ multiplex PCR, the TCRdb table keeps only in-frame clones and is missing some. This table has 150,000 or so clones, roughly 77% appearing once. A word on this clone: What it binds is not known.

The sequence was collected from a human donor with chronic lymphocytic leukemia. The input for sequencing was PBMCs, taken after 12 months of ibrutinib treatment. The rearrangement uses TRBV4-3 and TRBJ2-4; tentatively, D is TRBD1 (5 bases). The CDR3 coding sequence is TGCGCCAGCAGCCAAGAGGACATCCCGCGGGCCAAAAACATTCAGTACTTC. This gives the protein CASSQEDIPRAKNIQYF.